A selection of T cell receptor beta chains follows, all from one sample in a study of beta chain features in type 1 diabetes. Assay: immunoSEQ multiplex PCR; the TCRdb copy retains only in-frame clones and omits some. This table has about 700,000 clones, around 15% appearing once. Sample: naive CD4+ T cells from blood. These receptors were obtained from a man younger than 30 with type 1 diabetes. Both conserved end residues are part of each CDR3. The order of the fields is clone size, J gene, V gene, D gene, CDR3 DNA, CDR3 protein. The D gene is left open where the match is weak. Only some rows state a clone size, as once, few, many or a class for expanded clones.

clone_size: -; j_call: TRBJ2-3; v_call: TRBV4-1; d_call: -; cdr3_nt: TGCGCCAGCAGCCAAGATCAGGGGCGGGGTGGGCCTCATACGCAGTATTTT; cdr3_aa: CASSQDQGRGGPHTQYF
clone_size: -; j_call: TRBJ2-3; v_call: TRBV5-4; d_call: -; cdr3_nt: TGTGCCAGCAGCGCTTCTCTAGGTATCACAGATACGCAGTATTTT; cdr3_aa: CASSASLGITDTQYF
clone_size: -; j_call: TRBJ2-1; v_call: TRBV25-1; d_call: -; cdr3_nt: TGTGCCAGCAGTGAGGCTACAACCTCCTACAATGAGCAGTTCTTC; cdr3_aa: CASSEATTSYNEQFF
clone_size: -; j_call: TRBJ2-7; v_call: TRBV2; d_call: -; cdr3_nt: TGTGCCGGGTCCGGTACATCCTCCTACGAGCAGTACTTC; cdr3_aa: CAGSGTSSYEQYF
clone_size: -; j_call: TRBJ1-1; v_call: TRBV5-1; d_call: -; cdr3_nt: TGCGCCAGCGGGGCAGGATCCAATATACGTGAAGCTTTCTTT; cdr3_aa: CASGAGSNIREAFF
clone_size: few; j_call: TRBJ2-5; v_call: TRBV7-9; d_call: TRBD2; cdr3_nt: TGTGCCAGCAGCCCGCAGTGGACTAGCGGAAACCAAGAGACCCAGTACTTC; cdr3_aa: CASSPQWTSGNQETQYF
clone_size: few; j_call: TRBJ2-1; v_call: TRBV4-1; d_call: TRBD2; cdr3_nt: TGCGCCAGCACCCTCAGGACTAGCGGGTACAATGAGCAGTTCTTC; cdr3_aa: CASTLRTSGYNEQFF
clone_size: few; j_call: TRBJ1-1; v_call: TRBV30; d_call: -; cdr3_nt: TGTGCCTGGAGTTCGGGTAAAGGGATGAACACTGAAGCTTTCTTT; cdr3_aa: CAWSSGKGMNTEAFF
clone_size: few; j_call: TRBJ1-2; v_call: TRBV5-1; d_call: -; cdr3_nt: TGCGCCAGCAGCTTGGCCCTCCCGCGGGGGGGCAGCTACACCTTC; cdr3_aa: CASSLALPRGGSYTF
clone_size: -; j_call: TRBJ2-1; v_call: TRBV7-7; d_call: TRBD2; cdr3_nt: TGTGCTAGCAGCTTTCTAGGCGGGGGGGCCAGTAATGAGCAGTTCTTC; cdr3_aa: CASSFLGGGASNEQFF
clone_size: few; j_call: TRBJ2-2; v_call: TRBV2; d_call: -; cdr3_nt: TGTGCCAGCAGTCCCCAAACAGGCGAAATCACCGGGGAGCTGTTTTTT; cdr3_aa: CASSPQTGEITGELFF
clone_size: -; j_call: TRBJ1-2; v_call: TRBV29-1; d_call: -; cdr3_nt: TGCAGCGTAACCTCCGGGGATGGCTACACCTTC; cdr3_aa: CSVTSGDGYTF
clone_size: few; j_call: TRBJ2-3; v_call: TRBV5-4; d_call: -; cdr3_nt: TGTGCCAGCAGCTTGGCGGCTAGCAGGGAGGTAGATACGCAGTATTTT; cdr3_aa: CASSLAASREVDTQYF
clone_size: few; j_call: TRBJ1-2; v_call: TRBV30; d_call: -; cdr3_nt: TGTGCCTGGAACTCCGGGGAGGATGGCTACACCTTC; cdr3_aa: CAWNSGEDGYTF
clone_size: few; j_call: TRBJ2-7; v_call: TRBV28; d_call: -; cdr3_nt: TGTGCCAGCACCTCAGGAACCTACGAGCAGTACTTC; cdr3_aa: CASTSGTYEQYF
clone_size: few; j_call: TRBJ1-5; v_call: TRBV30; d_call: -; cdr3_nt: TGTGCCTGGAGCCCAGACAGCAATCAGCCCCAGCATTTT; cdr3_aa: CAWSPDSNQPQHF
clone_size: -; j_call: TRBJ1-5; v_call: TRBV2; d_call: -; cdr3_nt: TGTGCCAGCAGTCCTATCAATCAGCCCCAGCATTTT; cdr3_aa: CASSPINQPQHF
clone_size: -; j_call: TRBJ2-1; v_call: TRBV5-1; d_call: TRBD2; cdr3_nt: TGCGCCAGCAGCCTGGGACTAGCGGGGGCCATCTCCTACAATGAGCAGTTCTTC; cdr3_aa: CASSLGLAGAISYNEQFF